What follows describes a single TCR beta chain. What it binds is not known. TCRdb ran MiXCR on the 5' RACE reads and lists one entry per CDR3 protein. This sample carries 100,000 or so distinct CDR3 sequences, around 4.3% of them seen once, and the ten largest clones take approximately 22%. These data originate in a study of spatial heterogeneity in lung cancer. Time point reported: sample taken at primary tumor resection. Unsorted whole RNA samples from tumor, nontumor lung or frozen PBMC were sequenced. Study-wide results and limits: Expanded intratumoral alpha and beta TCR counts tracked tumor mutation counts.

The specimen was lung tumor tissue, collected at surgery. This receptor was identified in a male donor with early-stage non-small cell lung cancer.

The CDR3 region is CASSPRRLAMFYEQYF. In DNA, the CDR3 is TGTGCCAGCAGCCCCCGAAGGCTAGCGATGTTCTACGAGCAGTACTTC. The genes are TRBV11-1 and TRBJ2-7; D possibly corresponds to TRBD2 (6 bases). Germline V gene lookup returns CDR1 SGHAT and CDR2 FQDESV (reference sequence). The CDR3 spans 16 residues. V lost 5 bases, J lost 3 bases, and 20 bases lay in between. The whole variable domain, remainder taken from reference TRBV11-1 and TRBJ2-7, is EAEVAQSPRYKITEKSQAVAFWCDPISGHATLYWYRQILGQGPELLVQFQDESVVDDSQLPKDRFSAERLKGVDSTLKIQPAELGDSAMYLCASSPRRLAMFYEQYFGPGTRLTVT.